This T cell receptor (beta chain) was found in a study of Ad26.COV2.S vaccination and SARS-CoV-2 variants. The overall study: In the study, Ad26.COV2.S was injected intramuscularly once, or twice 56 days apart. Study outcomes and limitations: Researchers reported similar non-spike TCR breadth in vaccine and placebo recipients. Total responses of T cells may have been underestimated by the analyses of TCR breadth and depth.

Treatment meaning: some 19 received Ad26.COV2.S at low or high dose, single or two shots; 5 received placebo; per-sample allocation not given. Samples were taken on day 63 after the first vaccine or placebo injection. Concerning this clone: Its antigen is not known.

Germline-derived CDR1 and CDR2 are SGHTA and FQGNSA. V was clipped by 6 bases and J by 2 bases, with 11 bases between them. The CDR3 contains 14 residues. The data were produced by immunoSEQ multiplex PCR, yet TCRdb's version contains in-frame clones alone and is incomplete. The top ten hold around 1.7% of the sample, which has under 500,000 clones, 92% seen once. The J gene is TRBJ1-5, the V gene TRBV7-2; no clear D gene. The sequence came from a person aged 18-65 years who received the Ad26.COV2.S COVID-19 vaccine or a placebo. Sequencing was performed on peripheral blood, taken in a trial of Ad26.COV2.S vaccine versus placebo. CDR3 bases: TGTGCCAGCAGTCCGACCCTTGGCAATCAGCCCCAGCATTTT. This encodes CASSPTLGNQPQHF.